One and the same sample provided the 30 T cell receptor beta chains below, sequenced in a study of vaccination effects on CD4 cells after COVID-19. These receptors are not linked to any known antigen. Assay used: immunoSEQ multiplex PCR; TCRdb lists only in-frame clones, some missing. The sample carries 60,000 to 65,000 clones, roughly 76% recorded once. Viral peptide pools were used in the ViraFEST assay to expand antigen-specific CD4+ T cells, and sequencing came afterward. Scientists isolated CD4+ T cells after a roughly ten-day culture period ended. Absence of prior SARS-CoV-2 infection characterized the vaccine recipients, who showed negative nucleocapsid antibodies. The source was CD4+ T cells from PBMCs cultured with HCoV-OC43 spike peptides, collected before COVID-19 vaccination. As for subset: HCoV-OC43 spike overlapping peptide pool stimulation. These receptors came from a human donor who received a COVID-19 vaccine.

The rearrangement uses TRBV5-6 and TRBJ2-7; D is undetermined. The length of the CDR3 is 14 residues. Germline CDR1 and CDR2: SGHDT and YYEEEE. Trimming left V 2 bases short and J 1 base short, with 10 bases between. DNA of the CDR3: TGTGCCAGCAGCTTTCGACGGGTATCCTACGAGCAGTACGTC. Its protein is CASSFRRVSYEQYV.

The chain links TRBV5-1 to TRBJ1-3; D possibly corresponds to TRBD1 (5 bases). The germline V gene has CDR1 SGHRS and CDR2 YFSETQ. The V end was cut by 4 bases, the J end by 3 bases, with 17 bases between. CDR3 size: 16 residues. In DNA, the CDR3 is TGCGCCAGCAGCCGGGGGGGAGGAATTGATGGAAACACCATATATTTT. The encoded protein is CASSRGGGIDGNTIYF.

CDR3: CAWSVHRTGSTGELFF. In DNA, the CDR3 is TGTGCCTGGAGTGTACATCGGACAGGGTCCACCGGGGAGCTGTTTTTT. The chain recombines TRBV30 with TRBJ2-2; 8 positions agree with TRBD1. There are 16 residues in the CDR3. Looked up from germline, CDR1 is GTSNPN and CDR2 is SVGIG (reference sequence). Trimming removed 0 bases from V and 4 bases from J; junction bases left unmatched: 7. The complete variable domain, with remaining parts taken from reference TRBV30 and TRBJ2-2, reads SQTIHQWPATLVQPVGSPLSLECTVEGTSNPNLYWYRQAAGRGLQLLFYSVGIGQISSEVPQNLSASRPQDRQFILSSKKLLLSDSGFYLCAWSVHRTGSTGELFFGEGSRLTVL.

The rearrangement links TRBV3-1 (or the pseudogene TRBV3-2) to TRBJ1-2; D is possibly TRBD1 (6 bases). The CDR3 is 16 residues long. Germline CDR1 reads LGHDT; CDR2 reads YNNKEL (reference sequence). The V end was cut by 1 base, the J end by 7 bases, with 19 bases between. The CDR3 region is CASSQGVGGQGLGYTF. The CDR3 DNA reads TGTGCCAGCAGCCAAGGGGTAGGGGGGCAGGGACTTGGCTACACCTTC.

The chain employs TRBV2 and TRBJ2-1; TRBD1 aligns across 8 bases. CDR1 is SNHLY and CDR2 is FYNNEI in the germline V gene. With 1 base clipped from V and 3 bases from J, the junction kept 2 bases outside the gene matches. This CDR3 has 15 residues. The CDR3 is CASSEDRGYYNEQFF. DNA for the CDR3: TGTGCCAGCAGTGAAGACAGGGGGTACTACAATGAGCAGTTCTTC.

The genes are TRBV2 and TRBJ2-5; D not resolved. Trimming took 6 bases from V and 5 from J, leaving 16 bases between them. CDR1 is SNHLY, CDR2 FYNNEI, per germline. This CDR3 is 14 amino acids long. The CDR3 sequence is CASSKGPIGETQYF. The CDR3 DNA is TGTGCCAGCAGCAAGGGCCCCATCGGGGAGACCCAGTACTTC.

The chain carries TRBV6-5 and TRBJ2-5; D is perhaps TRBD1 (6 bases). Germline CDR1 MNHEY, CDR2 SVGAGI. V lost 7 bases, J lost 2 bases, and 14 bases lay in between. This CDR3 has 14 amino acids. The CDR3 sequence: CASKPTGGQETQYF. CDR3 coding DNA: TGTGCCAGCAAACCGACAGGCGGACAAGAGACCCAGTACTTC.

The V call is TRBV29-1, the J call TRBJ2-3, with unresolved D. CDR1 is SQVTM and CDR2 is ANQGSEA in the germline V gene. The CDR3 extends over 13 amino acids. The V and J ends lost 0 bases and 4 bases respectively, with 8 bases between them. DNA of the CDR3: TGCAGCGTTGAAGATACAACTTCAGATACGCAGTATTTT. Encoded protein: CSVEDTTSDTQYF.

V and J are TRBV6-5 and TRBJ1-5; the D gene is possibly TRBD1 (6 bases). The CDR3 runs to 15 residues. Trimming left V 6 bases short and J 4 bases short, with 16 bases between. The V gene's germline CDR1 is MNHEY and CDR2 SVGAGI. The CDR3 coding sequence is TGTGCCAGCAGGGAGGGAGGGGGTATTAATCAGCCCCAGCATTTT. Its translation: CASREGGGINQPQHF.

The gene calls are TRBV7-3 and TRBJ2-1; the match to TRBD2 covers 7 bases. Germline CDR1 is SGHTA and CDR2 is FQGTGA. This CDR3 is built from 14 residues. V was clipped by 3 bases and J by 3 bases; unmatched bases: 2. CDR3 sequence (DNA): TGTGCCAGCAGCTTCGGGGGGTTCTACAATGAGCAGTTCTTC. It specifies CASSFGGFYNEQFF.

This rearrangement joins TRBV5-8 to TRBJ1-4; possibly TRBD1 for D (5 bases). The germline gives CDR1 SGHTS, CDR2 YDEGEE. V lost 4 bases, J lost 8 bases, and 18 bases lay in between. The length of the CDR3 is 15 residues. The CDR3: CASSLRQGTTEKLFF. The CDR3 region has the DNA TGTGCCAGCAGCCTCCGGCAGGGTACGACGGAAAAACTGTTTTTT.

The J gene is TRBJ2-5, the V gene TRBV7-2; 7 nucleotides align to TRBD2. V lost 7 bases to trimming and J lost 3 bases; unmatched junction nucleotides: 11. Germline assignment: CDR1 SGHTA and CDR2 FQGNSA. CDR3 length equals 15 residues. The CDR3 loop is CASMRRASGEETQYF. CDR3 bases: TGTGCCAGCATGAGGCGCGCCAGCGGGGAAGAGACCCAGTACTTC.

This clone occurred a few times. The V and J genes are TRBV6-6 and TRBJ2-7; D is possibly TRBD2 (6 bases). Germline-derived CDR1 and CDR2 are MNHNY and SVGAGI (reference sequence). Trimming left V 3 bases short and J 4 bases short, with 13 bases between. The CDR3 totals 14 residues. CDR3 loop: CASSYGRAGYEQYV. As DNA, the CDR3 is TGTGCCAGCAGTTATGGCAGGGCGGGATACGAGCAGTACGTC.

V usage is TRBV29-1 and J usage is TRBJ2-5; 8 nucleotides agree with TRBD1. CDR1 and CDR2 from the germline V gene are SQVTM and ANQGSEA. V gave up 5 bases and J gave up 5 bases; unmatched junction bases: 16. The length of the CDR3 is 16 residues. The CDR3 spells CSVRRDRRTLPETQYF. The CDR3, as DNA: TGCAGCGTTCGCCGGGACAGGCGAACTTTGCCGGAGACCCAGTACTTC.

The chain recombines TRBV5-6 with TRBJ2-1; TRBD2 agrees at 10 bases. The V gene end was trimmed by 0 bases and the J gene end by 2 bases; junction bases not matched to a gene: 2. There are 16 residues in the CDR3. CDR1 is SGHDT and CDR2 is YYEEEE in the germline V gene. The CDR3 nucleotides read TGTGCCAGCAGCTTGGCCAGCGGGGGGGCCTACAATGAGCAGTTCTTC. Protein sequence: CASSLASGGAYNEQFF.

This clone was counted a few times. V gene TRBV7-3 combines with J gene TRBJ2-3; 7 bases agree with TRBD2. The ends lost 0 bases at V and 5 bases at J; junction bases unmatched: 5. Germline CDR1 SGHTA, CDR2 FQGTGA. The length of the CDR3 is 15 residues. CDR3 DNA: TGTGCCAGCAGCTTAACGTGGGGGGGTGGAGATACGCAGTATTTT. Protein sequence: CASSLTWGGGDTQYF.

This chain connects TRBV5-1 to TRBJ1-2, with D perhaps matching TRBD1 (6 bases). The CDR3 is 14 residues long. Germline V lookup: CDR1 SGHRS, CDR2 YFSETQ. V lost 1 base and J 3 bases, leaving 10 bases between the germline ends. This chain's CDR3 is CASSLKGEDYGYTF. The CDR3 DNA reads TGCGCCAGCAGCTTGAAGGGGGAGGACTATGGCTACACCTTC.

V and J are TRBV9 and TRBJ1-5; D uncertain. V lost 3 bases and J lost 0, with 10 bases in between. This CDR3 is built from 15 residues. Per germline, CDR1 SGDLS and CDR2 YYNGEE. CDR3 sequence: CASSGPPDSNQPQHF. The CDR3 bases are TGTGCCAGCAGCGGACCCCCTGATAGCAATCAGCCCCAGCATTTT. Full variable domain (rest looked up from reference TRBV9 and TRBJ1-5): DSGVTQTPKHLITATGQRVTLRCSPRSGDLSVYWYQQSLDQGLQFLIQYYNGEERAKGNILERFSAQQFPDLHSELNLSSLELGDSALYFCASSGPPDSNQPQHFGDGTRLSIL.

This rearrangement joins TRBV28 to TRBJ1-6; D gene unclear. CDR1 and CDR2 from the germline V gene are MDHEN and SYDVKM. V lost 2 bases, J lost 7 bases, and 0 bases lay in between. The CDR3 covers 11 residues. The CDR3 here is CASSLNSPLHF. CDR3 bases: TGTGCCAGCAGTTTAAATTCACCCCTCCACTTT.

CDR3 region: CASSEQGEYSPLHF. The DNA for the CDR3 is TGTGCCAGCAGTGAGCAGGGGGAGTATTCACCCCTCCACTTT. J is TRBJ1-6 and V is TRBV2; 7 bases agree with TRBD1. This CDR3 has 14 residues. CDR1 is SNHLY, CDR2 FYNNEI, per germline. After removal of 3 bases from V and 8 bases from J, the junction contained 4 bases not matched to a gene.

This clone was detected only a few times. The chain is built from TRBV13 and TRBJ2-4; 8 nucleotides match TRBD2. The junction had 3 bases not matched to a gene; V was cut back by 2 bases and J by 0 bases. Germline V lookup: CDR1 PRHDT, CDR2 FYEKMQ (reference sequence). This CDR3 comprises 16 residues. CDR3 coding DNA: TGTGCCAGCAGCTTATTCGGGGGGGGAGCCAAAAACATTCAGTACTTC. Protein sequence: CASSLFGGGAKNIQYF.

This chain joins TRBV3-1 (or the pseudogene TRBV3-2) and TRBJ1-5; D possibly corresponds to TRBD1 (6 bases). Germline CDR1 and CDR2: LGHDT and YNNKEL (reference sequence). Trimming left V 0 bases short and J 2 bases short, with 14 bases between. This CDR3 spans 17 amino acids. This CDR3 reads CASSQDRAGVGNQPQHF. CDR3 coding DNA: TGTGCCAGCAGCCAAGATCGGGCAGGGGTCGGCAATCAGCCCCAGCATTTT.

The chain combines TRBV7-2 with TRBJ2-2, with D maybe TRBD1 (6 bases). The V and J ends lost 4 bases and 5 bases respectively, with 8 bases between them. Germline loops: CDR1 SGHTA, CDR2 FQGNSA. There are 13 residues in the CDR3. Written as DNA, the CDR3 is TGTGCCAGCAGCTCCGGGACAACCGGGGAGCTGTTTTTT. This gives the protein CASSSGTTGELFF.

In this sample, this clone turned up once. CDR3 DNA: TGCGCCAGCAGCCCTCTCCCTACCAACACAGATACGCAGTATTTT. Protein sequence: CASSPLPTNTDTQYF. J is TRBJ2-3 and V is TRBV4-1; no firm D call. Germline V gives CDR1 MGHRA, CDR2 YSYEKL. The V and J ends lost 4 bases and 2 bases respectively, with 13 bases between them. The length of the CDR3 is 15 residues.

The chain carries TRBV18 and TRBJ1-2, with 8 bases matching TRBD1. The CDR3 extends over 15 amino acids. CDR1 is KGHSH, CDR2 LQKENI, per germline. The junction had 7 bases not matched to a gene; V was cut back by 4 bases and J by 3 bases. For the CDR3, the DNA is TGTGCCAGCTCACTAGGACAGGACAGGGACTATGGCTACACCTTC. Residues: CASSLGQDRDYGYTF.

The rearrangement uses TRBV2 and TRBJ2-1; TRBD2 aligns across 8 bases. Germline CDR1 and CDR2: SNHLY and FYNNEI. The V gene end was trimmed by 10 bases and the J gene end by 2 bases; junction bases not matched to a gene: 10. This CDR3 comprises 15 residues. The CDR3 sequence is CATKTGGNTYNEQFF. In DNA, the CDR3 is TGTGCCACCAAAACGGGGGGGAATACCTACAATGAGCAGTTCTTC. The variable domain in full, with the rest retrieved from reference TRBV2 and TRBJ2-1, is EPEVTQTPSHQVTQMGQEVILRCVPISNHLYFYWYRQILGQKVEFLVSFYNNEISEKSEIFDDQFSVERPDGSNFTLKIRSTKLEDSAMYFCATKTGGNTYNEQFFGPGTRLTVL.

The V call is TRBV4-1, the J call TRBJ2-1; 8 bases match TRBD1. Germline V gene sequence: CDR1 MGHRA, CDR2 YSYEKL. Unmatched junction bases numbered 17, after V lost 2 bases and J lost 5 bases. The CDR3 is 19 residues long. In DNA, the CDR3 is TGCGCCAGCAGCCAAAAGAAGATTCTTGGGGGACAGGTCCACAATGAGCAGTTCTTC. It encodes CASSQKKILGGQVHNEQFF.

The V and J genes are TRBV6-4 and TRBJ1-2; 11 nucleotides match TRBD1. The V gene end was trimmed by 6 bases and the J gene end by 5 bases; junction bases not matched to a gene: 5. Germline CDR1 MRHNA, CDR2 SNTAGT. The CDR3 loop spans 14 amino acids. CDR3 amino acids: CASSPRDRGYGYTF. The DNA for the CDR3 is TGTGCCAGCAGCCCCAGGGACAGGGGGTATGGCTACACCTTC.

The chain is built from TRBV7-2 and TRBJ2-5; D uncertain. V was trimmed by 1 base and J by 7 bases, leaving 13 bases between them. The CDR3 has 14 residues. CDR1 SGHTA and CDR2 FQGNSA come from the germline V gene. In DNA, the CDR3 is TGTGCCAGCAGCTTAGATTATGCGGCGCGGACCCAGTACTTC. This translates into CASSLDYAARTQYF. The full variable domain, in which reference TRBV7-2 and TRBJ2-5 provide the parts outside the CDR3, is GAGVSQSPSNKVTEKGKDVELRCDPISGHTALYWYRQSLGQGLEFLIYFQGNSAPDKSGLPSDRFSAERTGGSVSTLTIQRTQQEDSAVYLCASSLDYAARTQYFGPGTRLLVL.

The chain links TRBV5-1 to TRBJ2-5, with 9 bases matching TRBD2. This CDR3 contains 15 residues. Germline values: CDR1 SGHRS, CDR2 YFSETQ. After removal of 0 bases from V and 5 bases from J, the junction contained 5 bases not matched to a gene. The CDR3 sequence: CASSLAAGGLETQYF. CDR3 nucleotide sequence: TGCGCCAGCAGCTTGGCAGCGGGGGGCCTCGAGACCCAGTACTTC.